This section outlines one TCR beta chain sequence together with its context. What it binds is unknown. This specimen comes from a study of T cell responses to AZD1222 COVID-19 vaccine. Whole-study findings and limits: Repertoires in all cases were sampled only once the peak T cell response had passed. Spike regions recognized by vaccine-associated CD4 TCRs spanned the protein, led by 160-218 and 743-854.

TCRdb's table, derived via immunoSEQ multiplex PCR, lists solely in-frame clones and lacks some. The table shows just over 150,000 clones, with approximately 87% occurring only once. The V gene lost 4 bases and the J gene lost 6 bases, with 18 bases spanning the gap. Germline CDR1 LGHNA, CDR2 YNFKEQ. The CDR3 is 16 amino acids. The source is an adult who received the AZD1222 COVID-19 vaccine. Material: peripheral blood, obtained 28 days after the second AZD1222 dose. This sequence joins TRBV4-2 and TRBJ1-4; tentatively, D is TRBD1 (5 bases). CDR3 protein: CASSPVSRGADEKLFF. For the CDR3, the DNA is TGTGCCAGCAGCCCGGTCAGTAGAGGGGCCGATGAAAAACTGTTTTTT.